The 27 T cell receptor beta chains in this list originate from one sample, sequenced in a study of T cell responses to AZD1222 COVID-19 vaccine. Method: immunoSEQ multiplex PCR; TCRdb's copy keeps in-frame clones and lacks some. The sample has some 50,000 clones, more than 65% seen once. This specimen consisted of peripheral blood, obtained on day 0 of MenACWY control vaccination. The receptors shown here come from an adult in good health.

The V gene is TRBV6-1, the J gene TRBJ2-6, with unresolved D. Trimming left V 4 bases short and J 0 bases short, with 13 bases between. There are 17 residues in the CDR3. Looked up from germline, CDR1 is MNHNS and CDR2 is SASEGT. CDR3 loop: CASSGRGGSSGANVLTF. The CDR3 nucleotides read TGTGCCAGCAGTGGCCGAGGCGGTAGCTCTGGGGCCAACGTCCTGACTTTC.

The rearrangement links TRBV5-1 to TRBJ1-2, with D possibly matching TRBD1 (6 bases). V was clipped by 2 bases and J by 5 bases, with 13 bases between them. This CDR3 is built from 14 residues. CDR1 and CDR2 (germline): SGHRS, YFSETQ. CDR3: CASSFWGGEYGYTF. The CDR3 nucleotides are TGCGCCAGCAGCTTCTGGGGGGGCGAGTATGGCTACACCTTC.

For the CDR3, the DNA is TGTGCCAGCAGTGATCGACGTAGGACTCTCCGACTCTCCTACGAGCAGTACGTC. Translating gives CASSDRRRTLRLSYEQYV. This chain links TRBV6-4 with TRBJ2-7; D is possibly TRBD2 (5 bases). In germline, CDR1 is MRHNA, CDR2 SNTAGT. This CDR3 has 18 amino acids. V lost 3 bases to trimming and J lost 0 bases, with 21 bases between them.

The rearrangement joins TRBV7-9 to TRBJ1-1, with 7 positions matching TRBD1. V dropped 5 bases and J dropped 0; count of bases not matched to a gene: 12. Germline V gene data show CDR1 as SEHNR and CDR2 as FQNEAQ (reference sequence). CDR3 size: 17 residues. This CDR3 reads CASSPSRQGGMNTEAFF. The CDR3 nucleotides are TGTGCCAGCAGCCCAAGTCGACAGGGAGGTATGAACACTGAAGCTTTCTTT.

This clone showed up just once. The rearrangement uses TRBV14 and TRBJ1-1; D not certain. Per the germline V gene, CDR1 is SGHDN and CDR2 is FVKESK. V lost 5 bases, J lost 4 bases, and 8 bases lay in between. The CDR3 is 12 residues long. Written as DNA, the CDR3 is TGTGCCAGCAGCAAACTACGCACTGAAGCTTTCTTT. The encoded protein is CASSKLRTEAFF. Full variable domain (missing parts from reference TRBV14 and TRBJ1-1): EAGVTQFPSHSVIEKGQTVTLRCDPISGHDNLYWYRRVMGKEIKFLLHFVKESKQDESGMPNNRFLAERTGGTYSTLKVQPAELEDSGVYFCASSKLRTEAFFGQGTRLTVV.

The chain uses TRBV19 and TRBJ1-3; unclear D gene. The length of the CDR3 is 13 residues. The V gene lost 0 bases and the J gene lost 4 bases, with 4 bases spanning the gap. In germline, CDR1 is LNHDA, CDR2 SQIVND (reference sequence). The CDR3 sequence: CASSIENGNTIYF. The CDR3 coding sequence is TGTGCCAGTAGTATAGAGAACGGAAACACCATATATTTT.

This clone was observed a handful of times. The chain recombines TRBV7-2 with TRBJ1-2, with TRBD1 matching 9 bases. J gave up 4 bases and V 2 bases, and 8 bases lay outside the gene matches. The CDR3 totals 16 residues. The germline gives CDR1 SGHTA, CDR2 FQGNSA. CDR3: CASSLNLKTGGYGYTF. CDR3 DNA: TGTGCCAGCAGCTTAAACTTAAAGACAGGGGGCTATGGCTACACCTTC.

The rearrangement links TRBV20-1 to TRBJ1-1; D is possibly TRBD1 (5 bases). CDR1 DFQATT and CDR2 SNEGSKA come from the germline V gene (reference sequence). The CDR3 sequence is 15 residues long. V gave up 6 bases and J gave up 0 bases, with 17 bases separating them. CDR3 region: CSASGGGRVNTEAFF. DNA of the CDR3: TGCAGTGCGAGTGGCGGGGGAAGGGTGAACACTGAAGCTTTCTTT.

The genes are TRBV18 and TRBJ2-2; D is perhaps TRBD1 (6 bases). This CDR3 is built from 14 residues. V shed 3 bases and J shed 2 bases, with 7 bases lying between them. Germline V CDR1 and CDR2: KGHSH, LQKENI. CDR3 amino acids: CASSPGTNTGELFF. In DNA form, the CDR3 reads TGTGCCAGCTCACCCGGGACAAACACCGGGGAGCTGTTTTTT. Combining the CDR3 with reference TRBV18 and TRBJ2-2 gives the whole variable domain NAGVMQNPRHLVRRRGQEARLRCSPMKGHSHVYWYRQLPEEGLKFMVYLQKENIIDESGMPKERFSAEFPKEGPSILRIQQVVRGDSAAYFCASSPGTNTGELFFGEGSRLTVL.

The CDR3 sequence is CARKSPGGGYGYTF. The CDR3 DNA follows: TGTGCCCGTAAAAGCCCAGGGGGAGGCTATGGCTACACCTTC. V gene TRBV30 combines with J gene TRBJ1-2; 7 bases line up with TRBD1. Germline values: CDR1 GTSNPN, CDR2 SVGIG (reference sequence). The CDR3 has 14 amino acids. With 8 bases clipped from V and 4 bases from J, the junction kept 13 bases outside the gene matches.

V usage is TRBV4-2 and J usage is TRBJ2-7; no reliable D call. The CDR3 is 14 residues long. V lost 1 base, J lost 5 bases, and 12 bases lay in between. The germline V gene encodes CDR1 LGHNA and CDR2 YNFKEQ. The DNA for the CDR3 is TGTGCCAGCAGCCAAGGCCCAATTTCCGACGAGCAGTACTTC. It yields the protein CASSQGPISDEQYF.

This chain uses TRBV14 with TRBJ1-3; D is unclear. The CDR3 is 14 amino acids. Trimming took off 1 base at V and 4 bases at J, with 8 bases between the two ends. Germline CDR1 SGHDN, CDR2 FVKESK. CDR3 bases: TGTGCCAGCAGCCAAGGTGGACTCGGAAACACCATATATTTT. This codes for CASSQGGLGNTIYF.

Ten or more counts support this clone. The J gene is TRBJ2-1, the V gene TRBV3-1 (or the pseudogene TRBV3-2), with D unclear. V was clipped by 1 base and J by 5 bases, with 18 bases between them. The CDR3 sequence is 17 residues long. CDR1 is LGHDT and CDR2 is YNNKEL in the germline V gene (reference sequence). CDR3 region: CASSQGIELRWDNEQFF. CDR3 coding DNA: TGTGCCAGCAGCCAAGGAATAGAACTTCGGTGGGACAATGAGCAGTTCTTC.

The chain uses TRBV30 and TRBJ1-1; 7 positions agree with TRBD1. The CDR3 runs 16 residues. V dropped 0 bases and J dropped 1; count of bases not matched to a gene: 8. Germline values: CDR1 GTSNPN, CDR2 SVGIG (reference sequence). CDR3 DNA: TGTGCCTGGAGTGTACGTAGGGCAGGGGGGAACACTGAAGCTTTCTTT. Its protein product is CAWSVRRAGGNTEAFF.

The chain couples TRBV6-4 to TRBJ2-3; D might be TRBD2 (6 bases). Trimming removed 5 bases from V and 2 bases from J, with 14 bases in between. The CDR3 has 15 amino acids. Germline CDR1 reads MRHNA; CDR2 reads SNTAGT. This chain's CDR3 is CASSLEGAPTDTQYF. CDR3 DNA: TGTGCCAGCAGTCTGGAGGGAGCCCCCACAGATACGCAGTATTTT.

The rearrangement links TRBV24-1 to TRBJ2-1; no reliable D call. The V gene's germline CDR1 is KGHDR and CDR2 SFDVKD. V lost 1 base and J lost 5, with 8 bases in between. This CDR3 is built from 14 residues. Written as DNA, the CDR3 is TGTGCCACCAGTGATTTCGCAGGAAACAATGAGCAGTTCTTC. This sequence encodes CATSDFAGNNEQFF.

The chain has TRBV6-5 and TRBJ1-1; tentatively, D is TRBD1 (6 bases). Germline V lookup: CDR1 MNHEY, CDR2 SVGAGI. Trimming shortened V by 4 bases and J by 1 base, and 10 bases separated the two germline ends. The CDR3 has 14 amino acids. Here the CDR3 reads CASSSATGNTEAFF. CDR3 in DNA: TGTGCCAGCAGTTCCGCGACAGGGAACACTGAAGCTTTCTTT.

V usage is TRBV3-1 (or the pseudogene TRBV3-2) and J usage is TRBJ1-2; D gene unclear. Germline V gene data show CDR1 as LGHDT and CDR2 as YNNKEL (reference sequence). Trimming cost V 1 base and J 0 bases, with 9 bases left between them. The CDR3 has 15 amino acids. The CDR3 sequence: CASSQGAGPNYGYTF. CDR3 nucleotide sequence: TGTGCCAGCAGCCAAGGTGCCGGGCCTAACTATGGCTACACCTTC.

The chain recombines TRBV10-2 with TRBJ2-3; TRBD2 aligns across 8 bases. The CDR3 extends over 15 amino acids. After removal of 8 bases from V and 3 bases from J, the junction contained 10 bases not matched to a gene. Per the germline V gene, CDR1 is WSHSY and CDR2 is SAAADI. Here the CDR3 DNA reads TGCGCCAGCGGCCTAAGGCGGGGGGCGACAGATACGCAGTATTTT. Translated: CASGLRRGATDTQYF.

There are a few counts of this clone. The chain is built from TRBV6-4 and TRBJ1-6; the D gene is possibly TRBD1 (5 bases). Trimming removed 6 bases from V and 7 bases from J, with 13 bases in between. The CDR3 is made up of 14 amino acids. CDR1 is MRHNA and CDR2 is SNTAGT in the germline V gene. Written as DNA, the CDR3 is TGTGCCAGCAGCCACCTTGGGGCCAATTCACCCCTCCACTTT. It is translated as CASSHLGANSPLHF.

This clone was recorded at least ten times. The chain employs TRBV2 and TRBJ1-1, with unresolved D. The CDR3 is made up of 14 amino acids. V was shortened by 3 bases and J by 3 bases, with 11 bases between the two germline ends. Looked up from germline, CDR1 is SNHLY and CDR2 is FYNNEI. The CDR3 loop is CASSEYQADTEAFF. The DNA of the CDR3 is TGTGCCAGCAGTGAGTATCAGGCGGACACTGAAGCTTTCTTT.

The CDR3, as DNA: TGCAGCGTTGAAGAGACAGGATGGAATGGCTACACCTTC. Translated: CSVEETGWNGYTF. The V and J genes are TRBV29-1 and TRBJ1-2; a possible D gene is TRBD1 (6 bases). Between the trimmed V and J ends, which lost 0 bases and 6 bases, there was a span of 11 bases. This CDR3 contains 13 residues. Germline assignment: CDR1 SQVTM and CDR2 ANQGSEA.

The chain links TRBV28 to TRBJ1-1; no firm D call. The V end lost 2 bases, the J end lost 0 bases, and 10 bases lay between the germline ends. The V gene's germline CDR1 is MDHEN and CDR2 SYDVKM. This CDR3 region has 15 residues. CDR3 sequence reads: CASSLRSRLNTEAFF. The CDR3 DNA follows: TGTGCCAGCAGTTTAAGGTCCAGGTTGAACACTGAAGCTTTCTTT. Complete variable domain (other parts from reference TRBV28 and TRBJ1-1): DVKVTQSSRYLVKRTGEKVFLECVQDMDHENMFWYRQDPGLGLRLIYFSYDVKMKEKGDIPEGYSVSREKKERFSLILESASTNQTSMYLCASSLRSRLNTEAFFGQGTRLTVV.

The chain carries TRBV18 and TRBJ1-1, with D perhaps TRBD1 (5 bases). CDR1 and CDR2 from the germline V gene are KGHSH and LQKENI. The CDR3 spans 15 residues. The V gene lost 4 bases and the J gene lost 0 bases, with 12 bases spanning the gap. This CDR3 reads CASSRLWGLNTEAFF. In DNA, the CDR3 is TGTGCCAGCTCACGACTGTGGGGGTTGAACACTGAAGCTTTCTTT.

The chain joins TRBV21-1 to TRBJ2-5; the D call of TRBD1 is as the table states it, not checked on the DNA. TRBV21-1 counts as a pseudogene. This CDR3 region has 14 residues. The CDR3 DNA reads TGTGCCAGCGGGAACAGGGGGCGCGGGGAGACCCAGTACTTC. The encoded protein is CASGNRGRGETQYF.

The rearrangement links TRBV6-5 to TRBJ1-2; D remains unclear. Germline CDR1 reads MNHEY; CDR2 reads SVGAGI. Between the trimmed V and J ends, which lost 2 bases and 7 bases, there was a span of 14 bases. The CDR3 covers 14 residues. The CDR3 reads CASSYGAVDGGYTF. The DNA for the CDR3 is TGTGCCAGCAGTTACGGTGCGGTGGATGGTGGCTACACCTTC.

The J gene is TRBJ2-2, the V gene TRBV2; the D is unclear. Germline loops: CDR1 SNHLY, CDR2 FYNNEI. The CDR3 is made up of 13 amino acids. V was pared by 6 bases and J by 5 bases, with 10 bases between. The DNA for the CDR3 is TGTGCCAGCAGGCCGGTTATGACCGGGGAGCTGTTTTTT. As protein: CASRPVMTGELFF.